The 2 T cell receptor beta chains presented below share a single source sample, sequenced in a study of beta chain features in type 1 diabetes. Isolated RNA was reverse transcribed in full, so expressed TCRB transcripts were sequenced. Profiling relied on immunoSEQ multiplex PCR, and the TCRdb table lists in-frame clones only, not all of them. Among about 900,000 clones, 15% to 20% were seen once, and the ten largest hold about 0.02%. Sequences were obtained from naive CD4+ T cells from blood. These receptors all stem from a woman between 18 and 30 years old in good health.

This clone was seen a few times. This chain links TRBV11-2 with TRBJ2-1, with TRBD2 identical over 10 bases. CDR3 length: 17 residues. CDR1 and CDR2 from the germline V gene are SGHAT and FQNNGV. The V and J ends lost 1 base and 6 bases, in that order; junction bases with no gene match: 9. The CDR3 reads CASSLVILAGSRNEQFF. In DNA, the CDR3 is TGTGCCAGCAGCTTAGTTATACTAGCGGGAAGCCGCAATGAGCAGTTCTTC.

The chain employs TRBV7-2 and TRBJ2-1; D may be TRBD2 (6 bases). CDR1 and CDR2 (germline): SGHTA, FQGNSA. The CDR3 has 14 residues. The V gene lost 4 bases and the J gene lost 15 bases, with 22 bases spanning the gap. This CDR3 reads CASSSPGLARFLFF. CDR3 coding DNA: TGTGCCAGCAGCTCCCCGGGGCTAGCGAGATTCTTGTTCTTC.